The 15 T cell receptor beta chains below come from one sample, sequenced in a study of tumor and adjacent non-tumor tissue in lung cancer. No cell sorting was done before RNA was extracted from the tissue. Distant lung tissue was collected more than 3 cm away from the tumor edge. TCRbeta libraries were built with three rounds of nested PCR, modified from ARM-PCR. Via MiXCR, TCRdb re-called the multiplex PCR reads, giving one row per CDR3 protein. The table shows under 85,000 distinct CDR3 sequences, with approximately 82% occurring only once. Sequencing used distant non-tumor lung tissue. Every receptor here comes from a man in his 70s with non-small cell lung cancer.

A remark on this clonotype: One end of the junction varies from germline; a read error may be responsible. CDR3 nucleotides: TGCAGCGTCTCCACAATATCTAACTATGGCTACATCTTC. Translating it yields CSVSTISNYGYIF. The chain couples TRBV29-1 to TRBJ1-2; D is unresolved. Germline values: CDR1 SQVTM, CDR2 ANQGSEA. The CDR3 extends over 13 amino acids.

Remarks on this clonotype: The conserved phenylalanine or tryptophan normally closing the CDR3 is absent here, so this likely arose from a read error. J is TRBJ2-3 and V is TRBV24-1; possibly TRBD1 for D (5 bases). Germline V gene data show CDR1 as KGHDR and CDR2 as SFDVKD. V was shortened by 6 bases and J by 0 bases, with 15 bases between the two germline ends. The CDR3 length is 16 residues. The CDR3 DNA sequence: TGTGCCACCAGTAATGGGGCGCTGTCTAGCACAGATACGCAGTATTTG. It codes for CATSNGALSSTDTQYL.

As for this clonotype: Its ends do not fully match the called genes, so a read error is possible. CDR3 nucleotides: TGTGCCAGCAGCTTAGTTGCTGGGACCTACGAGAAGTACTTC. Translated: CASSLVAGTYEKYF. The genes are TRBV11-2 and TRBJ2-7; TRBD1 or TRBD2 may be the D gene (5 bases each). Germline V gene lookup returns CDR1 SGHAT and CDR2 FQNNGV. This CDR3 has 14 amino acids.

In regard to this clonotype: Just one base apart from a much larger clone, this may be a read error. The rearrangement uses TRBV6-5 and TRBJ2-3; D is perhaps TRBD2 (5 bases). With 0 bases removed from V and 3 bases from J, the gap between germline ends came to 7 bases. Germline V gene lookup returns CDR1 MNHEY and CDR2 SVGAGI. This CDR3 is 14 amino acids long. In DNA, the CDR3 is TGTGCCAGCAGTTACTCCTGGGAGACAGATACGCAGTATTTT. This encodes CASSYSWETDTQYF.

This clonotype has a count of ten or more. The CDR3, as DNA: TGTGCCAGCAGCCCCAGTAAGGGGGGGCCAGATACGCAGTATTTT. It codes for CASSPSKGGPDTQYF. This chain uses TRBV4-2 with TRBJ2-3; weak D call: TRBD2 (7 bases). The germline CDR1 and CDR2 sequences are LGHNA and YNFKEQ. The CDR3 runs to 15 residues. The germline V and J ends were trimmed by 4 bases and 4 bases, with 15 bases remaining between them.

This clonotype was observed many times. This rearrangement joins TRBV29-1 to TRBJ2-2; 9 bases align to TRBD2. CDR3 size: 14 residues. V dropped 6 bases and J dropped 5; count of bases not matched to a gene: 7. Germline V gene data show CDR1 as SQVTM and CDR2 as ANQGSEA. CDR3 DNA: TGCAGCGTGAGGCGGGGACTAGCTACCGGGGAGCTGTTTTTT. It specifies CSVRRGLATGELFF.

Regarding this clonotype: The conserved phenylalanine or tryptophan normally closing the CDR3 is absent here, so this likely arose from a read error. The chain couples TRBV11-3 to TRBJ2-3; D is perhaps TRBD2 (5 bases). Germline V lookup: CDR1 SGHNT, CDR2 YENEEA. The CDR3 is 15 amino acids. The CDR3 DNA is TGTGACAGCATCCGTCGGGAAGTAGGCACGGATACGCAGTATTAT. This gives the protein CDSIRREVGTDTQYY.

Regarding this clonotype: A read error may account for a junction end that differs from germline. The rearrangement joins TRBV5-4 to TRBJ2-1; TRBD2 agrees at 11 bases. CDR1 is SGHNT, CDR2 YYREEE, per germline (reference sequence). The CDR3 covers 19 residues. The chain's CDR3 is CASSSAGSTSGGSYNEQLF. In nucleotides, the CDR3 is TGTGCCAGCAGCTCGGCCGGGAGTACTAGCGGGGGCTCCTACAATGAGCAGCTCTTC.

This clonotype was seen just once. V gene TRBV11-2 combines with J gene TRBJ2-1; 7 positions agree with TRBD2. The CDR3 runs 15 residues. Germline loops: CDR1 SGHAT, CDR2 FQNNGV. The ends lost 5 bases at V and 0 bases at J; junction bases unmatched: 4. CDR3 amino acids: CASSTSALSYNEQFF. CDR3 nucleotide sequence: TGTGCCAGCAGCACTAGCGCCCTCTCCTACAATGAGCAGTTCTTC. Filled out from reference TRBV11-2 and TRBJ2-1, the complete variable domain reads EAGVAQSPRYKIIEKRQSVAFWCNPISGHATLYWYQQILGQGPKLLIQFQNNGVVDDSQLPKDRFSAERLKGVDSTLKIQPAKLEDSAVYLCASSTSALSYNEQFFGPGTRLTVL.

About this clonotype itself: Here the CDR3 omits its conserved ending phenylalanine or tryptophan, so a read error is the likely source. The J gene is TRBJ2-7, the V gene TRBV11-1; possible D gene TRBD1, 5 bases. The CDR3 is made up of 14 amino acids. Per germline, CDR1 SGHAT and CDR2 FQDESV (reference sequence). The CDR3 reads CASSCRETTYVQYL. CDR3 nucleotide sequence: TGTGCCAGCAGCTGCAGGGAAACGACCTACGTGCAGTACTTA.

As to this clonotype: Just one base apart from a much larger clone, this may be a read error. The genes are TRBV5-1 and TRBJ1-1, with 11 bases aligning to TRBD1. This CDR3 is built from 15 residues. Germline CDR1 reads SGHRS; CDR2 reads YFSETQ. DNA for the CDR3: TGCGCCAACAGCTATGACGCCGGGACAGGGGGGGAAGCTTTCTTT. Translation: CANSYDAGTGGEAFF.

As regards this clonotype: The junction departs from the called germline gene at one end, perhaps through a read error. The chain combines TRBV4-2 with TRBJ2-1; the D gene is possibly TRBD2 (6 bases). CDR1 is LGHNA, CDR2 YNFKEQ, per germline. CDR3 length equals 15 residues. CDR3 sequence: CASSPNQDYLSEQFF. The CDR3 DNA is TGTGCCAGCAGCCCGAACCAGGACTACCTCAGTGAGCAGTTCTTT.

Ten or more counts support this clonotype. V and J are TRBV6-1 and TRBJ1-5; the D gene is possibly TRBD1 (6 bases). From germline, CDR1 is MNHNS and CDR2 SASEGT. The CDR3 is made up of 15 amino acids. V shed 5 bases and J shed 0 bases, with 11 bases lying between them. As DNA, the CDR3 is TGTGCCAGCAGTAGAGGGGGTGGTAGCAATCAGCCCCAGCATTTT. Translated, it gives CASSRGGGSNQPQHF.

A remark on this clonotype: It may be a read error: a sequence one base away is much more abundant. The chain uses TRBV6-2 or TRBV6-3 and TRBJ2-1; 7 bases are shared with TRBD2. CDR1 and CDR2 (germline): MNHEY, SVGEGT. The CDR3 totals 13 residues. CDR3 nucleotide sequence: TGTGTCAGCAGTTACATACCTAGCGGTGAGCAGTTCTTC. This gives the protein CVSSYIPSGEQFF.

On this clonotype: A read error may be the cause here, since a much bigger clone is one base away. V usage is TRBV5-4 and J usage is TRBJ2-3, with D perhaps matching TRBD2 (5 bases). The V end lost 3 bases, the J end lost 5 bases, and 13 bases lay between the germline ends. CDR1 and CDR2 from the germline V gene are SGHNT and YYREEE (reference sequence). This CDR3 has 14 amino acids. The DNA of the CDR3 is TGTGCCAGCAGCTATGCCGGGGTCCAAGATACGCAGTATTTT. This sequence encodes CASSYAGVQDTQYF.